The clone carrying this T cell receptor (beta chain) was found a few times. The data were obtained in a study of shared clonotypes between healthy human individuals. The J segment lost 7 bases and the V segment lost 6 bases, leaving 7 bases of the junction unmatched. CDR3 length equals 14 residues. CDR1 SGHRS and CDR2 YFSETQ come from the germline V gene. Sequencing was performed with immunoSEQ multiplex PCR; in TCRdb, only in-frame clones are kept and a portion is missing. The table shows 600,000 to 750,000 clones, with 72% occurring only once. The J gene is TRBJ1-4, the V gene TRBV5-1; 9 nucleotides line up with TRBD1. The sequence came from a woman aged 25 to 45 in good health. The sample consisted of memory CD4+ T cells sorted from blood. As for subset: CD45RA-negative fraction. The CDR3 sequence: CASKGQGLSEKLFF. CDR3 nucleotides: TGCGCCAGCAAAGGACAGGGGCTAAGTGAAAAACTGTTTTTT. Complete variable domain (other parts from reference TRBV5-1 and TRBJ1-4): KAGVTQTPRYLIKTRGQQVTLSCSPISGHRSVSWYQQTPGQGLQFLFEYFSETQRNKGNFPGRFSGRQFSNSRSEMNVSTLELGDSALYLCASKGQGLSEKLFFGSGTQLSVL.